Described below is a single T cell receptor beta chain sequence and its context. This receptor's antigen is unknown. No per-base quality is available; no much larger clone lies one base away. CDR1 LGHNA and CDR2 YNFKEQ are derived from the germline V gene. Spanning cysteine to phenylalanine, the CDR3 consists of 17 amino acids. The sequence is cut down to CDR3 DNA, 51 bases in frame from base 1. A distance of 15 bases separates the germline ends of V and J, which lose 1 base and 2 bases respectively. The data originate from a study (dated by TCRdb to 2021 to 2024). The study at large found these results: Further investigation, including longitudinal sampling and assessment of a control group, is stated by the authors to be required.

Survey-level sequencing on the immunoSEQ platform was used to profile TCR beta chain repertoires. In the original analysis: Repertoire diversity was measured with the inverse Simpson index, and CDR3 amino acid length spectratypes and V-J pairing frequencies were compared. Clonotypes specific to SARS-CoV-2, CMV, influenza A and EBV were annotated by matching TCR beta CDR3 sequences against VDJdb. Drawn from immuneACCESS, this table holds only the in-frame rearrangements with V and J called that TCRdb kept. Clones are partly lost; checked studies trace under half to an unresolved V gene and leave the rest unexplained. That table supplies the V and J calls and clone size; D and trimming were determined from the DNA. The sample includes some 68,000 clones, with around 93% observed a single time. Of the sample, roughly 4% is held by the ten largest clones. PBMCs were isolated from peripheral blood, and genomic DNA from unsorted PBMCs was used for TCR beta sequencing.

The rearranged chain carries TRBV4-2 and TRBJ1-3, with the D gene uncertain. This TCR was sampled from a man aged 35-49 years with rheumatoid arthritis. Sequenced input: PBMCs. The DNA is as follows: TGTGCCAGCAGCCAAGGTGTTGCAGGACGTACTGGAAACACCATATATTTT. It translates to CASSQGVAGRTGNTIYF.